Below, 30 T cell receptor beta chains from the same sample are listed, as sequenced in a study of shared clonotypes between healthy human individuals. Profiling relied on immunoSEQ multiplex PCR, and the TCRdb table lists in-frame clones only, not all of them. Of roughly 2.1 million clones in the sample, roughly 91% were seen once. In the naive CD8 group, cells lacked CD45RO and were positively selected for CCR7, so terminally differentiated effector memory CD45RA+ cells were left out. Sequenced sample: naive CD8+ T cells from PBMCs. All receptors derive from a man aged 18 to 30 in good health. Some clones in this sample may be carry-over from other donors' samples.

This clone was counted a few times. This chain uses TRBV6-1 with TRBJ1-1, with D perhaps TRBD1 (5 bases). CDR3 length: 12 residues. V was pared by 6 bases and J by 5 bases, with 10 bases between. Germline V lookup: CDR1 MNHNS, CDR2 SASEGT. Written as DNA, the CDR3 is TGTGCCAGCAGCTCGGGGGGGACTGAAGCTTTCTTT. This sequence encodes CASSSGGTEAFF.

The sample holds one count of this clone. This chain uses TRBV27 with TRBJ1-1, with D possibly matching TRBD1 (6 bases). V was pared by 8 bases and J by 1 base, with 14 bases between. The CDR3 runs 14 residues. The germline V gene has CDR1 MNHEY and CDR2 SMNVEV (reference sequence). The CDR3 DNA follows: TGTGCCAGCGCAGTTGGAGGGGGGAACACTGAAGCTTTCTTT. Translation gives CASAVGGGNTEAFF.

The rearrangement links TRBV19 to TRBJ1-5; D remains unclear. There are 16 residues in the CDR3. The V end lost 4 bases, the J end lost 0 bases, and 13 bases lay between the germline ends. The germline gives CDR1 LNHDA, CDR2 SQIVND (reference sequence). In DNA, the CDR3 is TGTGCCAGTAGTACCGGTGGGTTGATTAGCAATCAGCCCCAGCATTTT. It encodes CASSTGGLISNQPQHF.

V gene TRBV15 combines with J gene TRBJ2-5; possible D gene TRBD2, 5 bases. V was clipped by 3 bases and J by 0 bases, with 8 bases between them. The CDR3 contains 14 residues. Germline V lookup: CDR1 LNHNV, CDR2 YYDKDF (reference sequence). Here the CDR3 reads CATSSDGNQETQYF. The CDR3 DNA sequence: TGTGCCACCAGCAGCGACGGGAACCAAGAGACCCAGTACTTC.

This chain connects TRBV7-9 to TRBJ2-7; D remains unclear. Trimming left V 1 base short and J 6 bases short, with 10 bases between. Germline CDR1 reads SEHNR; CDR2 reads FQNEAQ (reference sequence). The CDR3 covers 13 residues. The CDR3 bases are TGTGCCAGCAGCTTAGTAGGTATGCCCGAGCAGTACTTC. It encodes CASSLVGMPEQYF.

In DNA, the CDR3 is TGTGCCAGCAGCCCCCCGGGGACAGAGGGGGACGAGCAGTACTTC. Amino acids: CASSPPGTEGDEQYF. V is TRBV9 and J is TRBJ2-7; 7 nucleotides line up with TRBD1. V was pared by 4 bases and J by 5 bases, with 12 bases of the junction left unmatched. CDR1 and CDR2 from the germline V gene are SGDLS and YYNGEE. The CDR3 totals 15 residues.

The rearrangement uses TRBV4-1 and TRBJ2-3; D call uncertain. CDR3 length: 15 residues. Per the germline V gene, CDR1 is MGHRA and CDR2 is YSYEKL. Trimming took off 1 base at V and 1 base at J, with 9 bases between the two ends. The CDR3: CASSQATLGTDTQYF. DNA of the CDR3: TGCGCCAGCAGCCAAGCGACCCTGGGCACAGATACGCAGTATTTT.

This rearrangement joins TRBV25-1 to TRBJ2-3; 7 nucleotides agree with TRBD2. Germline assignment: CDR1 MGHDK and CDR2 SYGVNS. The CDR3 loop spans 16 amino acids. V lost 2 bases and J lost 4; bases outside the gene matches: 9. This chain's CDR3 is CASSEAGLAEADTQYF. The CDR3 DNA is TGTGCCAGCAGTGAAGCCGGGCTAGCGGAGGCAGATACGCAGTATTTT.

The genes are TRBV6-5 and TRBJ2-3; D tentatively reads TRBD1 or TRBD2 (5 bases each). The germline gives CDR1 MNHEY, CDR2 SVGAGI. The ends were cut back, 6 bases at V and 4 bases at J, with 11 bases in the middle. The CDR3 has 13 amino acids. CDR3 DNA: TGTGCCAGCAGCGGGGCAGGGTCAGATACGCAGTATTTT. Translated, it gives CASSGAGSDTQYF.

A single count supports this clone. The J gene is TRBJ2-7, the V gene TRBV15; D is ambiguous. The CDR3 sequence is 14 residues long. Germline assignment: CDR1 LNHNV and CDR2 YYDKDF (reference sequence). Trimming took off 1 base at V and 5 bases at J, with 12 bases between the two ends. The CDR3 region has the DNA TGTGCCACCAGCAGAGTACACCGGGCCAACGAGCAGTACTTC. Its protein is CATSRVHRANEQYF.

The chain carries TRBV7-9 and TRBJ2-2, with 10 bases lining up with TRBD2. The ends lost 5 bases at V and 5 bases at J; junction bases unmatched: 11. Germline CDR1 SEHNR, CDR2 FQNEAQ (reference sequence). This CDR3 region has 17 residues. The CDR3 nucleotides are TGTGCCAGCAGCGAGAATCCGGGACTAGCGCAGACCGGGGAGCTGTTTTTT. It translates to CASSENPGLAQTGELFF.

The chain carries TRBV10-3 and TRBJ1-2; 8 bases are a match to TRBD1. Losses at the gene ends were 3 bases for V and 6 bases for J; bases not matched to a gene: 12. Germline CDR1 is ENHRY and CDR2 is SYGVKD. The CDR3 sequence is 16 residues long. Here the CDR3 reads CAISEKGQVPWDGYTF. CDR3 nucleotides: TGTGCCATCAGTGAAAAGGGACAGGTGCCTTGGGATGGCTACACCTTC.

The V gene is TRBV11-2, the J gene TRBJ2-7; no definite D call. V was cut by 1 base and J by 6 bases, with 10 bases left in between. This CDR3 region has 13 residues. Germline values: CDR1 SGHAT, CDR2 FQNNGV. CDR3 in amino acids: CASSLVRASEQYF. CDR3 DNA sequence: TGTGCCAGCAGCTTAGTACGAGCTTCCGAGCAGTACTTC.

The chain joins TRBV7-9 to TRBJ1-2, with D unclear. V lost 6 bases and J 4 bases, leaving 15 bases between the germline ends. Per the germline V gene, CDR1 is SEHNR and CDR2 is FQNEAQ (reference sequence). The CDR3 extends over 14 amino acids. The DNA for the CDR3 is TGTGCCAGCAGGACGGGGTCTCACCCCTATGGCTACACCTTC. This gives the protein CASRTGSHPYGYTF.

V usage is TRBV28 and J usage is TRBJ1-5; D is possibly TRBD1 (5 bases). CDR1 is MDHEN and CDR2 is SYDVKM in the germline V gene. The CDR3 extends over 16 amino acids. V lost 2 bases to trimming and J lost 5 bases, with 16 bases between them. Here the CDR3 DNA reads TGTGCCAGCAGTTTACACCAGAGAAAGGGACATCAGCCCCAGCATTTT. Translating it yields CASSLHQRKGHQPQHF.

V usage is TRBV28 and J usage is TRBJ2-5; TRBD2 matches 8 bases. Germline-derived CDR1 and CDR2 are MDHEN and SYDVKM. The CDR3 covers 16 residues. The V segment lost 3 bases and the J segment 1 base; nucleotides outside the gene matches: 7. CDR3 bases: TGTGCCAGCAGTTTGCGGGGGGCCAGGTCCCAAGAGACCCAGTACTTC. Its translation: CASSLRGARSQETQYF.

V usage is TRBV29-1 and J usage is TRBJ1-3, with TRBD1 matching over 8 bases. This CDR3 is 15 amino acids long. Germline assignment: CDR1 SQVTM and CDR2 ANQGSEA. Trimming took 5 bases from V and 2 from J; bases not matched to a gene: 8. The CDR3 reads CSVRGPGQAGNTIYF. CDR3 sequence (DNA): TGCAGCGTTCGGGGGCCGGGACAGGCTGGAAACACCATATATTTT.

The chain is built from TRBV7-9 and TRBJ2-5; TRBD2 aligns across 10 bases. Losses at the gene ends were 5 bases for V and 1 base for J; bases not matched to a gene: 7. The germline V gene has CDR1 SEHNR and CDR2 FQNEAQ (reference sequence). CDR3 length: 16 residues. The CDR3 loop reads CASSLAGLAVQETQYF. The CDR3 bases are TGTGCCAGCAGCCTGGCCGGACTAGCGGTCCAAGAGACCCAGTACTTC.

CDR3: CASRPRWGGVSTGELFF. In DNA form, the CDR3 reads TGTGCCAGCAGGCCCCGGTGGGGTGGGGTGAGCACCGGGGAGCTGTTTTTT. The gene calls are TRBV7-2 and TRBJ2-2; D remains unclear. Germline CDR1 is SGHTA and CDR2 is FQGNSA. This CDR3 spans 17 amino acids. The ends were cut back, 6 bases at V and 4 bases at J, with 21 bases in the middle.

V is TRBV7-9 and J is TRBJ2-3; TRBD2 might be the D (6 bases). Trimming took off 5 bases at V and 4 bases at J, with 16 bases between the two ends. The germline gives CDR1 SEHNR, CDR2 FQNEAQ (reference sequence). CDR3 length equals 15 residues. The CDR3 sequence is CASSPRERASDTQYF. CDR3 nucleotide sequence: TGTGCCAGCAGCCCTAGAGAGCGGGCGTCAGATACGCAGTATTTT.

The DNA of the CDR3 is TGTGCCAGCAGCTTGGTAGACAGGGCGAACACTGAAGCTTTCTTT. Translation gives CASSLVDRANTEAFF. J is TRBJ1-1 and V is TRBV5-6; the match to TRBD1 covers 7 bases. This CDR3 comprises 15 residues. J was trimmed by 1 base and V by 0 bases; bases with no gene match: 3. Germline CDR1 and CDR2: SGHDT and YYEEEE.

Worth noting for this clone: Other nucleotide sequences from this sample produce the same CDR3. The V and J genes are TRBV7-3 and TRBJ2-1; 7 nucleotides agree with TRBD2. Trimming took 2 bases from V and 1 from J; bases not matched to a gene: 2. This CDR3 is 15 amino acids long. From germline, CDR1 is SGHTA and CDR2 FQGTGA. CDR3 residues: CASSLLGGSYNEQFF. CDR3 nucleotides: TGTGCCAGCAGCTTATTGGGGGGGTCCTACAATGAGCAGTTCTTC.

The chain is built from TRBV27 and TRBJ2-1; 8 nucleotides line up with TRBD1. There are 14 residues in the CDR3. Germline CDR1 reads MNHEY; CDR2 reads SMNVEV (reference sequence). V was clipped by 5 bases and J by 5 bases; unmatched bases: 5. This CDR3 is CASSLDRGDNEQFF. The CDR3 nucleotides read TGTGCCAGCAGTCTCGACAGGGGTGACAATGAGCAGTTCTTC.

This clone was recorded a few times. The chain links TRBV5-1 to TRBJ2-2; 9 bases fit TRBD2. J was trimmed by 1 base and V by 0 bases; bases with no gene match: 4. The germline V gene has CDR1 SGHRS and CDR2 YFSETQ. CDR3 size: 17 residues. The CDR3 reads CASSLVLREGNTGELFF. CDR3 sequence (DNA): TGCGCCAGCAGCTTGGTACTGCGGGAGGGGAACACCGGGGAGCTGTTTTTT.

The V gene is TRBV7-3, the J gene TRBJ2-1, with 7 bases that match TRBD2. The CDR3 runs 17 residues. The J segment lost 6 bases and the V segment lost 2 bases, leaving 13 bases of the junction unmatched. CDR1 SGHTA and CDR2 FQGTGA come from the germline V gene. In DNA, the CDR3 is TGTGCCAGCAGCTTATCGGCTAGCGGCTGGGGGAGCAATGAGCAGTTCTTC. Protein: CASSLSASGWGSNEQFF.

This rearrangement joins TRBV19 to TRBJ1-1, with D unclear. Trimming stripped 8 bases from V and 11 bases from J, with 18 bases between. CDR1 LNHDA and CDR2 SQIVND come from the germline V gene (reference sequence). The CDR3 is 12 amino acids. The CDR3 DNA reads as TGTGCCAGTTCTGACGGGTGGGTGTCTGCTTTCTTT. As protein: CASSDGWVSAFF. The variable domain in full, with the rest retrieved from reference TRBV19 and TRBJ1-1, is DGGITQSPKYLFRKEGQNVTLSCEQNLNHDAMYWYRQDPGQGLRLIYYSQIVNDFQKGDIAEGYSVSREKKESFPLTVTSAQKNPTAFYLCASSDGWVSAFFGQGTRLTVV.

V usage is TRBV5-1 and J usage is TRBJ2-2; D may be TRBD2 (5 bases). CDR1 and CDR2 (germline): SGHRS, YFSETQ. V lost 5 bases and J 5 bases, leaving 13 bases between the germline ends. The CDR3 is 14 residues long. This chain's CDR3 is CASRLDSRTGELFF. CDR3 DNA: TGCGCCAGCAGACTAGACTCTCGGACCGGGGAGCTGTTTTTT.

Details on this clone: The same CDR3 arises from other DNA sequences in this sample as well. The chain is built from TRBV6-6 and TRBJ1-2; D gene unclear. Germline-derived CDR1 and CDR2 are MNHNY and SVGAGI (reference sequence). V was trimmed by 8 bases and J by 2 bases, leaving 12 bases between them. This CDR3 contains 13 residues. This CDR3 is CASSDPGNYGYTF. The DNA for the CDR3 is TGTGCCAGCTCCGATCCCGGGAACTATGGCTACACCTTC.

The V and J genes are TRBV27 and TRBJ1-1; D not certain. The CDR3 sequence is 14 residues long. V lost 7 bases to trimming and J lost 8 bases, with 20 bases between them. CDR1 MNHEY and CDR2 SMNVEV come from the germline V gene (reference sequence). The DNA of the CDR3 is TGTGCCAGCACCACACTACCTCCGGCGGCCGAAGCTTTCTTT. Encoded protein: CASTTLPPAAEAFF.

The J gene is TRBJ2-3, the V gene TRBV9; TRBD2 agrees at 10 bases. The CDR3 has 15 residues. V lost 5 bases, J lost 6 bases, and 9 bases stayed unmatched. Germline V lookup: CDR1 SGDLS, CDR2 YYNGEE. For the CDR3, the DNA is TGTGCCAGCAGTGTTAGCGGGAGGAGTGGGGATACGCAGTATTTT. This encodes CASSVSGRSGDTQYF.